One sample yielded the 9 T cell receptor beta chains listed below, sequenced in a study of T cell responses to AZD1222 COVID-19 vaccine. Sequencing was performed with immunoSEQ multiplex PCR; in TCRdb, only in-frame clones are kept and a portion is missing. The data hold 100,000 or so clones, with 75% to 90% observed a single time. Sequencing used peripheral blood, obtained 28 days after the second AZD1222 dose. Receptor source: an adult who received the AZD1222 COVID-19 vaccine.

This clone was observed a few times. The genes are TRBV15 and TRBJ2-7, with 11 bases fitting TRBD2. This CDR3 comprises 17 residues. The germline gives CDR1 LNHNV, CDR2 YYDKDF (reference sequence). J lost 2 bases, V lost 3 bases, and 9 bases had no gene match. CDR3 nucleotide sequence: TGTGCCACCAGCAGCCCGCAGGTAGCGGGAGGGCCCTACGAGCAGTACTTC. It is translated as CATSSPQVAGGPYEQYF.

The chain employs TRBV15 and TRBJ2-1; maybe TRBD2 (5 bases). Trimming pared 5 bases from V and 15 bases from J, leaving 23 bases between. The length of the CDR3 is 14 residues. The germline CDR1 and CDR2 sequences are LNHNV and YYDKDF (reference sequence). The CDR3 here is CATSPIPGVSMGFF. The CDR3 DNA sequence: TGTGCCACCAGCCCCATCCCCGGGGTCTCCATGGGGTTCTTC.

The rearrangement joins TRBV7-9 to TRBJ2-7; D unclear. This CDR3 spans 14 amino acids. Germline CDR1 reads SEHNR; CDR2 reads FQNEAQ (reference sequence). The V and J ends lost 4 bases and 2 bases respectively, with 12 bases between them. The DNA of the CDR3 is TGTGCCAGCAGCTCCAACACGGGTGCCTACGAGCAGTACTTC. It is translated as CASSSNTGAYEQYF.

A single count supports this clone. The chain employs TRBV29-1 and TRBJ2-5; D is undetermined. Germline CDR1 reads SQVTM; CDR2 reads ANQGSEA. CDR3 size: 10 residues. Deletions cut 3 bases from V and 4 bases from J, with 3 bases between. The CDR3 nucleotides read TGCAGCGTTGATACAGAGACCCAGTACTTC. It specifies CSVDTETQYF.

The chain uses TRBV9 and TRBJ2-1; D is unresolved. This CDR3 spans 14 amino acids. The germline V gene has CDR1 SGDLS and CDR2 YYNGEE. V lost 0 bases to trimming and J lost 9 bases, with 13 bases between them. CDR3 sequence (DNA): TGTGCCAGCAGCGTAGGTATAGTCGTTGGTGAGCAGTTCTTC. It encodes CASSVGIVVGEQFF. The full variable domain, with the rest looked up from reference TRBV9 and TRBJ2-1, is DSGVTQTPKHLITATGQRVTLRCSPRSGDLSVYWYQQSLDQGLQFLIQYYNGEERAKGNILERFSAQQFPDLHSELNLSSLELGDSALYFCASSVGIVVGEQFFGPGTRLTVL.

The chain employs TRBV3-1 (or the pseudogene TRBV3-2) and TRBJ2-5; D is perhaps TRBD1 or TRBD2 (5 bases each). Germline loops: CDR1 LGHDT, CDR2 YNNKEL (reference sequence). The ends were cut back, 4 bases at V and 0 bases at J, with 9 bases in the middle. The CDR3 length is 14 residues. In DNA form, the CDR3 reads TGTGCCAGCAGCCGCCGGGGCAACCAAGAGACCCAGTACTTC. As protein: CASSRRGNQETQYF.

The chain links TRBV28 to TRBJ2-1; 10 positions agree with TRBD2. There are 17 residues in the CDR3. Germline V gives CDR1 MDHEN, CDR2 SYDVKM. V dropped 6 bases and J dropped 2; count of bases not matched to a gene: 10. This CDR3 reads CASSLLAGPIAYNEQFF. The CDR3 bases are TGTGCCAGCAGCCTACTAGCGGGACCCATCGCCTACAATGAGCAGTTCTTC.

The chain uses TRBV30 and TRBJ2-7, with D uncertain. CDR1 GTSNPN and CDR2 SVGIG come from the germline V gene (reference sequence). The CDR3 runs to 13 residues. The V end was cut by 5 bases, the J end by 7 bases, with 18 bases between. The CDR3 here is CAWQKPGSREQYF. The CDR3 region has the DNA TGTGCCTGGCAAAAGCCGGGCTCCAGGGAGCAGTACTTC.

The gene calls are TRBV18 and TRBJ2-7; D gene uncertain. The CDR3 covers 12 residues. CDR1 KGHSH and CDR2 LQKENI come from the germline V gene. Between the trimmed V and J ends, which lost 5 bases and 4 bases, there was a span of 9 bases. The chain's CDR3 is CASSSNIYEQYF. DNA for the CDR3: TGTGCCAGCTCATCAAACATATACGAGCAGTACTTC.